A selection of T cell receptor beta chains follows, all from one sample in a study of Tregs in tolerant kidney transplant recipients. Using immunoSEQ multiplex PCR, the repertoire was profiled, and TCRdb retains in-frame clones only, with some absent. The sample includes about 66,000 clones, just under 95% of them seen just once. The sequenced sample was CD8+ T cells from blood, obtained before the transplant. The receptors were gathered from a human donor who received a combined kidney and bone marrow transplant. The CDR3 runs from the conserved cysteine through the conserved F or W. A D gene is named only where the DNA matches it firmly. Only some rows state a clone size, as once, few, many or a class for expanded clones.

TGCGCCAGCAGTCCAACTCTCTATGGCTACACCTTC	CASSPTLYGYTF	-	-	TRBJ1-2	TRBV10-2
TGTGCCAGCAGTCGAACAGGGGCCGGCTCTGGAAACACCATATATTTT	CASSRTGAGSGNTIYF	-	TRBD1	TRBJ1-3	TRBV2
TGCGCCAGCAGCTTGCAACCGGGACTAGCTTCCGAGCAGTACTTC	CASSLQPGLASEQYF	-	TRBD2	TRBJ2-7	TRBV4-1
-	CASSTSTAPYGYTF	-	-	TRBJ1-2	TRBV28
TGTGCCAGTACCAAGGACAGTCCTAACTATGGCTACACCTTC	CASTKDSPNYGYTF	once	-	TRBJ1-2	TRBV19
TGCAGCGTTGTCAGGGAAATGGGGGGGCAGTACTTC	CSVVREMGGQYF	-	TRBD2	TRBJ2-5	TRBV29-1
TGTGCCAGCAGAGTAGGGGGGGAAGGAGAGACCCAGTACTTC	CASRVGGEGETQYF	-	-	TRBJ2-5	TRBV13
TGCGCCAGCAGCCAACTCAGGGCATTGAACACTGAAGCTTTCTTT	CASSQLRALNTEAFF	-	-	TRBJ1-1	TRBV4-3
TGTGCCAGCAGCTTAGATGGAGACAGGGTCGGTTTT	CASSLDGDRVGF	-	TRBD1	TRBJ2-3	TRBV11-3
TGTGCCAGTAGTATCGGGTCGAACACTGAAGCTTTCTTT	CASSIGSNTEAFF	-	-	TRBJ1-1	TRBV19
TGTGCCAGCACCCAATGGACAGGGAAAAACATTCAGTACTTC	CASTQWTGKNIQYF	-	TRBD1	TRBJ2-4	TRBV28
TGTGCCAGCAGCCACCTCCCCCCGGGACAGGGGTCCACTGAAGCTTTCTTT	CASSHLPPGQGSTEAFF	-	TRBD1	TRBJ1-1	TRBV4-2
TGTGCCAGCAGCTCATCCGGGACAGGGCCCAATGAGCAGTTCTTC	CASSSSGTGPNEQFF	-	TRBD1	TRBJ2-1	TRBV7-6
TGTGCCAGTAGGAAGGGGGCAGGAGAGCAGTACTTC	CASRKGAGEQYF	-	TRBD1	TRBJ2-7	TRBV19
TGTGCCAGCAGTAACGACAGGTACGGGGAGCAGTACTTC	CASSNDRYGEQYF	-	-	TRBJ2-7	TRBV6-6
TGTGCCAGCAGCTTAGCGCGCCTAGCGGGAGTCGGAGAGACCCAGTACTTC	CASSLARLAGVGETQYF	-	TRBD2	TRBJ2-5	TRBV7-6
TGTGCCAGCAGTCCCGCCGGGACAGGATCCTACGAGCAGTACTTC	CASSPAGTGSYEQYF	-	TRBD1	TRBJ2-7	TRBV27
TGTGCCAGCAGTTACTTTAGCGGTACTAACACCGGGGAGCTGTTTTTT	CASSYFSGTNTGELFF	-	-	TRBJ2-2	TRBV6-5
TGTGCCAGCAGCAAACCGGGGGGGCATAAGAATCAGCCCCAGCATTTT	CASSKPGGHKNQPQHF	-	-	TRBJ1-5	TRBV21-1
TGTGTCAGTAGTGTAGCGGGAAATGGCTACAATGAGCAGTTCTTC	CVSSVAGNGYNEQFF	-	TRBD2	TRBJ2-1	TRBV19
TGTGCCAGCAGCTTAGCTAGCGGGAGGCAGAATGAGCAGTTCTTC	CASSLASGRQNEQFF	-	TRBD2	TRBJ2-1	TRBV7-9
TGTGCCAGCAGTACAGGGGACGGGCAGCCCCAGCATTTT	CASSTGDGQPQHF	-	TRBD1	TRBJ1-5	TRBV27
TGTGCCAGCAGTTTGACTAGCGGGAGCCCAGATACGCAGTATTTT	CASSLTSGSPDTQYF	-	TRBD2	TRBJ2-3	TRBV6-5
TGTGCCAGCAGCTTTGGGCTTAAGGAGCAGTACTTC	CASSFGLKEQYF	once	-	TRBJ2-7	TRBV13